This entry features one T cell receptor (beta chain) sequence. Its antigen is not identified. These data originate in a study of beta chain features in type 1 diabetes. Every bit of the isolated RNA underwent reverse transcription, so sequencing read expressed TCRB transcripts. Assay: immunoSEQ multiplex PCR; the TCRdb copy retains only in-frame clones and omits some. The table shows 150,000 to 200,000 clones, with 7.5% to 9.5% occurring only once. The CDR3 extends over 15 amino acids. After removal of 1 base from V and 5 bases from J, the junction contained 7 bases not matched to a gene. Germline V gene data show CDR1 as SGHAT and CDR2 as FQNNGV. Regarding the study as a whole: A definitive answer on HLA type influencing TCRB rearrangement was not reached here.

The sequence was obtained from a woman aged 18-35 years in good health. The V gene is TRBV11-2, the J gene TRBJ2-5; 7 nucleotides agree with TRBD2. The sample consisted of central memory CD4+ T cells from blood. DNA of the CDR3: TGTGCCAGCAGCTTAGGTCTGAGGACTAGTGAGACCCAGTACTTC. Amino acids: CASSLGLRTSETQYF.